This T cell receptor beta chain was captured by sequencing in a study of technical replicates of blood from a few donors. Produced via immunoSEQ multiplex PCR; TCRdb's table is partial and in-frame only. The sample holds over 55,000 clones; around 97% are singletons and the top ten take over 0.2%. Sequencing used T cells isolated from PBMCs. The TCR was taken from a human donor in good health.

CDR3 sequence: CASSVGGQGIYEQYF. In DNA, the CDR3 is TGTGCCAGCAGCGTAGGGGGGCAGGGGATCTACGAGCAGTACTTC. The chain is built from TRBV9 and TRBJ2-7; D may be TRBD1 (6 bases). Trimming removed 0 bases at V and 3 bases at J, with 13 bases between. CDR1 and CDR2 (germline): SGDLS, YYNGEE. This CDR3 is 15 amino acids long. Full variable domain (missing parts from reference TRBV9 and TRBJ2-7): DSGVTQTPKHLITATGQRVTLRCSPRSGDLSVYWYQQSLDQGLQFLIQYYNGEERAKGNILERFSAQQFPDLHSELNLSSLELGDSALYFCASSVGGQGIYEQYFGPGTRLTVT.